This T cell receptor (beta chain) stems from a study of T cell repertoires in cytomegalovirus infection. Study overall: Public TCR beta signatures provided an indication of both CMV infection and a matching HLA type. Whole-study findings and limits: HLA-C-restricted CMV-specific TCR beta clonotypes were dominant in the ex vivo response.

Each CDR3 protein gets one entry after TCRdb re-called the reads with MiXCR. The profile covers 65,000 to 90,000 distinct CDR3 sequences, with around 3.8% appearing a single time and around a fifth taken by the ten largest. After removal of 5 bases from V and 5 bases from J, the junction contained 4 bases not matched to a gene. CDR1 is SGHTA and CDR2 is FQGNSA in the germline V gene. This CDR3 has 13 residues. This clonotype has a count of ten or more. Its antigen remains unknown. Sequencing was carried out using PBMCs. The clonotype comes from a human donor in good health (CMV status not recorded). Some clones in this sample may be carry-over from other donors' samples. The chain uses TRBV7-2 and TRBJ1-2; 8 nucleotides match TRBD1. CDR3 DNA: TGTGCCAGCAGCATGGGACAGGAGTATGGCTACACCTTC. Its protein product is CASSMGQEYGYTF.